The 13 T cell receptor beta chains listed next were all sequenced from one sample in a study of CD8+CD57+ T cells in acquired aplastic anemia. The patients chosen for sequencing had shown expansion of CD8+CD57+ cells (detected by flow cytometry). Both TCR beta VDJ combination and CDR3 sequence profiling were carried out. Genomic DNA was the template for this profiling. TCRdb re-called the reads with MiXCR, one entry per CDR3 protein. The sample contains about 170,000 distinct CDR3 sequences, around 48% of which appear only once. The sequenced sample was sorted CD4+, CD8+, or CD8+CD57+ T cells (not recorded which) from PBMCs. Receptors were obtained from a human donor with aplastic anemia.

The chain carries TRBV29-1 and TRBJ2-3, with a possible D match to TRBD1 (5 bases). Germline CDR1 is SQVTM and CDR2 is ANQGSEA. With 8 bases removed from V and 5 bases from J, the gap between germline ends came to 8 bases. The CDR3 covers 10 residues. In DNA form, the CDR3 reads TGCAGCTTGGGGCTAGATACGCAGTATTTT. Protein: CSLGLDTQYF.

The V call is TRBV20-1, the J call TRBJ2-5; TRBD1 or TRBD2 may be the D gene (7 bases each). The V end was cut by 2 bases, the J end by 5 bases, with 18 bases between. The V gene's germline CDR1 is DFQATT and CDR2 SNEGSKA (reference sequence). The CDR3 length is 15 residues. In DNA form, the CDR3 reads TGCAGTGCTAGACCCCATAAAGCGGGACAGGAGACCCAGTACTTC. This encodes CSARPHKAGQETQYF.

A word on this clonotype: An end of the junction does not agree with germline; a read error may underlie this. V usage is TRBV19 and J usage is TRBJ2-5; 8 nucleotides align to TRBD2. The CDR3 has 13 residues. Per germline, CDR1 LNHDA and CDR2 SQIVND (reference sequence). CDR3: CASSRGGLETQCF. The CDR3 DNA reads TGTGCCAGCAGCCGGGGGGGCCTGGAGACCCAGTGCTTC.

The gene calls are TRBV9 and TRBJ2-7; TRBD1 aligns across 8 bases. The junction had 5 bases not matched to a gene; V was cut back by 3 bases and J by 3 bases. Germline V gene data show CDR1 as SGDLS and CDR2 as YYNGEE. This CDR3 is built from 14 residues. CDR3 protein: CASSARDRNYEQYF. For the CDR3, the DNA is TGTGCCAGCAGCGCCCGGGACAGGAACTACGAGCAGTACTTC.

J is TRBJ2-5 and V is TRBV2; D might be TRBD1 (5 bases). The V gene's germline CDR1 is SNHLY and CDR2 FYNNEI. The V and J ends lost 1 base and 5 bases respectively, with 11 bases between them. This CDR3 region has 14 residues. CDR3 protein: CASSEDSWGETQYF. CDR3 in DNA: TGTGCCAGCAGTGAAGATTCCTGGGGCGAGACCCAGTACTTC.

CDR3: CASSRTGSYGYTF. The CDR3 nucleotides are TGTGCCAGTAGTAGGACAGGTTCCTATGGCTACACCTTC. This sequence joins TRBV19 and TRBJ1-2, with 7 bases fitting TRBD1. The CDR3 has 13 amino acids. Germline V gene lookup returns CDR1 LNHDA and CDR2 SQIVND (reference sequence). The trim removed 4 bases at V and 4 bases at J, leaving 3 bases unmatched.

Many counts were recorded for this clonotype. This rearrangement joins TRBV20-1 to TRBJ1-4; 7 bases are shared with TRBD1. The germline V gene encodes CDR1 DFQATT and CDR2 SNEGSKA (reference sequence). Unmatched junction bases numbered 12, after V lost 3 bases and J lost 8 bases. The CDR3 totals 15 residues. DNA for the CDR3: TGCAGTGCTAGCCAAGGACAGGCTCTAAGGGAAAAACTGTTTTTT. This sequence encodes CSASQGQALREKLFF.

V usage is TRBV10-1 and J usage is TRBJ2-7; TRBD1 is a possible D gene (6 bases). V was pared by 6 bases and J by 5 bases, with 8 bases between. The CDR3 covers 11 residues. CDR1 is WNHNN, CDR2 SYGVQD, per germline (reference sequence). As DNA, the CDR3 is TGCGCCAGCAGACAGGGCCACGAGCAGTACTTC. Translation: CASRQGHEQYF.

This clonotype was recorded at least ten times. The chain carries TRBV7-8 and TRBJ1-2; D possibly corresponds to TRBD1 (6 bases). The CDR3 has 14 residues. The germline V and J ends were trimmed by 5 bases and 2 bases, with 12 bases remaining between them. Germline lookup yields CDR1 SGHVS and CDR2 FQNEAQ. The CDR3 region is CASSPRGRNYGYTF. CDR3 sequence (DNA): TGTGCCAGCAGCCCAAGGGGGAGGAACTATGGCTACACCTTC.

The chain has TRBV20-1 and TRBJ2-7; D is undetermined. The length of the CDR3 is 12 residues. The germline CDR1 and CDR2 sequences are DFQATT and SNEGSKA (reference sequence). V lost 8 bases to trimming and J lost 5 bases, with 16 bases between them. CDR3 sequence reads: CSYSNPSHEQYF. For the CDR3, the DNA is TGCAGTTACTCGAACCCCTCGCACGAGCAGTACTTC.

The chain has TRBV12-3 or TRBV12-4 and TRBJ1-2, with no clear D. The CDR3 runs 13 residues. The V gene lost 6 bases and the J gene lost 2 bases, with 10 bases spanning the gap. The CDR3 here is CASSLIENYGYTF. The CDR3 DNA sequence: TGTGCCAGCAGCCTCATAGAGAACTATGGCTACACCTTC.

The chain is built from TRBV9 and TRBJ2-7; TRBD1 agrees at 9 bases. CDR3 size: 13 residues. V shed 3 bases, J shed 3 bases, and the junction held 1 base outside the gene matches. The V gene's germline CDR1 is SGDLS and CDR2 YYNGEE. CDR3 sequence: CASSGQGDYEQYF. The CDR3 DNA reads as TGTGCCAGCAGCGGACAGGGGGACTACGAGCAGTACTTC.

The chain combines TRBV29-1 with TRBJ1-2; possible D gene TRBD1, 6 bases. CDR3 length: 13 amino acids. In germline, CDR1 is SQVTM, CDR2 ANQGSEA. Trimming stripped 7 bases from V and 2 bases from J, with 14 bases between. This chain's CDR3 is CSAQGNRNYGYTF. The DNA for the CDR3 is TGCAGCGCCCAGGGGAACCGGAACTATGGCTACACCTTC.